The T cell receptor (beta chain) under discussion was sequenced for a study of blood T cell repertoires in COVID-19. For the study at large: The cDNA or gDNA used as material had been derived from T cells, B-cell-depleted T cells, or PBMCs.

CDR1 is SGDLS, CDR2 YYNGEE, per germline. The junction had 2 bases not matched to a gene; V was cut back by 2 bases and J by 1 base. CDR3 size: 14 residues. Measured with immunoSEQ multiplex PCR; TCRdb has only the in-frame clones, and not every one. The data hold some 30,000 clones, with 75% to 85% observed a single time. This clone showed up just a few times. This TCR came from a man aged 60-69 years with active COVID-19. Material: peripheral blood. The chain links TRBV9 to TRBJ2-7; 8 bases line up with TRBD2. This CDR3 is CASSVASGSYEQYF. The CDR3, as DNA: TGTGCCAGCAGCGTGGCTAGCGGGTCCTACGAGCAGTACTTC.